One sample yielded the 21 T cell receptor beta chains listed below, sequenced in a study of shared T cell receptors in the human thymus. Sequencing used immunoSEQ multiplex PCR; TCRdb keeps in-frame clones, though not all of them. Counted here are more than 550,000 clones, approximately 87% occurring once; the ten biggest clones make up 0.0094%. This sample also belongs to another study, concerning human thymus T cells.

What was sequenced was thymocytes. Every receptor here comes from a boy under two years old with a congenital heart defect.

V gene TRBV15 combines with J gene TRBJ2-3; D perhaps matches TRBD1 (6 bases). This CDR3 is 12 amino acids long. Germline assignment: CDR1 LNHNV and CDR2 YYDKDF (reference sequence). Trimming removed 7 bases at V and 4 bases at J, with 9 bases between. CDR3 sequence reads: CATMGASDTQYF. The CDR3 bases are TGTGCCACCATGGGGGCATCAGATACGCAGTATTTT.

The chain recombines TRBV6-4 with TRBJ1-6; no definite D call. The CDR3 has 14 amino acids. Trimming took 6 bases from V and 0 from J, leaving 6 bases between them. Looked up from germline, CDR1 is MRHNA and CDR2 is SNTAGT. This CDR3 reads CASSLRSYNSPLHF. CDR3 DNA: TGTGCCAGCAGCCTACGCTCCTATAATTCACCCCTCCACTTT.

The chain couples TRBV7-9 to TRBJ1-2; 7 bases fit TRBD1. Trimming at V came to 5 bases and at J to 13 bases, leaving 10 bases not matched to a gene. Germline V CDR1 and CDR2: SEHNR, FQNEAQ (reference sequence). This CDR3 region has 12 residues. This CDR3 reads CASSRGTVLTTF. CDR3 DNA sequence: TGTGCCAGCAGCCGAGGGACAGTTTTAACCACCTTC.

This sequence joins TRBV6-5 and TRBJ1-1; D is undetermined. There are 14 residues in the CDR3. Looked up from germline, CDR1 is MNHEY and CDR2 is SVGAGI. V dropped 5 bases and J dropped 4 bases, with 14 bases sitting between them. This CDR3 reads CASSDGGGGTEAFF. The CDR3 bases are TGTGCCAGCAGTGACGGTGGAGGCGGCACTGAAGCTTTCTTT.

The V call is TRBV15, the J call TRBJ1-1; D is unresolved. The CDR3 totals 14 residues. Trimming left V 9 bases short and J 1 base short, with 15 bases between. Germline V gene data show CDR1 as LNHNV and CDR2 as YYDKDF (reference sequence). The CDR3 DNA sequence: TGTGCCACTAGCCCTGGGCACGCGAACACTGAAGCTTTCTTT. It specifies CATSPGHANTEAFF.

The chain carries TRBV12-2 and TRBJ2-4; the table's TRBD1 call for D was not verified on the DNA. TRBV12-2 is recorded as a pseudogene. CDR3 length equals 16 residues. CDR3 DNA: TGTGCAAGTCGCTCCCAGACAGCAATAGCCAAAAACATTCAGTACTTC. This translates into CASRSQTAIAKNIQYF.

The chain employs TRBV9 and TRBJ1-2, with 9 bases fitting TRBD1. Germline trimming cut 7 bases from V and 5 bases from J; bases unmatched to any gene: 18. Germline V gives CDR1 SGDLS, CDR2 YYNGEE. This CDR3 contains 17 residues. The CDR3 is CASGAQPPGQGGYGYTF. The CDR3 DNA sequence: TGTGCCAGCGGAGCACAACCTCCGGGACAGGGAGGGTATGGCTACACCTTC. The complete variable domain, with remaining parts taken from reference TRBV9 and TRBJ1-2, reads DSGVTQTPKHLITATGQRVTLRCSPRSGDLSVYWYQQSLDQGLQFLIQYYNGEERAKGNILERFSAQQFPDLHSELNLSSLELGDSALYFCASGAQPPGQGGYGYTFGSGTRLTVV.

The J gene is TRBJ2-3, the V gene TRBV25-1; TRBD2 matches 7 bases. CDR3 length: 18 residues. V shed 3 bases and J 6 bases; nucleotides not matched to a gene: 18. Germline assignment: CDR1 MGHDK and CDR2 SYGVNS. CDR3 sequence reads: CASSEPDSPLAVGDTQYF. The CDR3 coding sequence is TGTGCCAGCAGTGAGCCTGATTCCCCTCTAGCGGTGGGGGATACGCAGTATTTT.

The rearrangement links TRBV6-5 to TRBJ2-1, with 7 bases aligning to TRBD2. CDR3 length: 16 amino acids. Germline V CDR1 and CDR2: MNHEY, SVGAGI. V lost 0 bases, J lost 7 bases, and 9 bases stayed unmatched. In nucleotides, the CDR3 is TGTGCCAGCAGTTACTCACCCGGGACTAAGGGTAATGAGCAGTTCTTC. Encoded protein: CASSYSPGTKGNEQFF.

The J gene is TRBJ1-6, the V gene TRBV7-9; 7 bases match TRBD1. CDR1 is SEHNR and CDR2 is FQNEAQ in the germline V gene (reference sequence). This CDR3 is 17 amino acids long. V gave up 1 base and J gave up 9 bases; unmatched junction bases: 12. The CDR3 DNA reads TGTGCCAGCAGCTTAGTGGTCGGCGACAGGGTTGGTTCACCCCTCCACTTT. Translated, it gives CASSLVVGDRVGSPLHF.

CDR3 DNA sequence: TGTGCCAGCAGCCAAGCCCGGGACAGACCATGGGGGGCCAACGTCCTGACTTTC. Its translation: CASSQARDRPWGANVLTF. The chain is built from TRBV14 and TRBJ2-6, with 7 nucleotides matching TRBD1. CDR3 length: 18 amino acids. CDR1 is SGHDN, CDR2 FVKESK, per germline. The V and J ends lost 1 base and 4 bases, in that order; junction bases with no gene match: 10.

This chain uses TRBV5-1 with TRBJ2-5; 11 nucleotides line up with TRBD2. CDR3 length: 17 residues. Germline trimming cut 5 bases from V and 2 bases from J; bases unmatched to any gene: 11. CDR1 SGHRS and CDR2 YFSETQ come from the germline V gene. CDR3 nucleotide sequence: TGCGCCAGCAGTATTGCTAGCGGGAGGAGCGCACAAGAGACCCAGTACTTC. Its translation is CASSIASGRSAQETQYF.

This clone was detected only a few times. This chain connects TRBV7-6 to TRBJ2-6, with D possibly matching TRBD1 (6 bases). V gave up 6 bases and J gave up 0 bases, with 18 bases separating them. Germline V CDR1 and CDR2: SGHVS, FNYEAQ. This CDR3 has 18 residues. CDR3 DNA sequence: TGTGCCAGCAGTTCAGGGACACCGGAACTCTCTGGGGCCAACGTCCTGACTTTC. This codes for CASSSGTPELSGANVLTF. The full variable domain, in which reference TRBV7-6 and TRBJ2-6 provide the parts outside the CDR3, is GAGVSQSPRYKVTKRGQDVALRCDPISGHVSLYWYRQALGQGPEFLTYFNYEAQQDKSGLPNDRFSAERPEGSISTLTIQRTEQRDSAMYRCASSSGTPELSGANVLTFGAGSRLTVL.

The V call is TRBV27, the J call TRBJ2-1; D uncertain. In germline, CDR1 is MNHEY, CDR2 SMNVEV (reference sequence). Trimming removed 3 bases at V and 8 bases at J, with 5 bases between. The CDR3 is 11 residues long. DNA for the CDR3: TGTGCCAGCAGTTTCTCCGATGAGCAGTTCTTC. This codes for CASSFSDEQFF.

The CDR3 loop reads CASSPLAGNETQYF. The CDR3 DNA follows: TGTGCCAGCAGCCCACTAGCGGGGAATGAGACCCAGTACTTC. The gene calls are TRBV11-2 and TRBJ2-5; 10 nucleotides align to TRBD2. The V gene's germline CDR1 is SGHAT and CDR2 FQNNGV. After removal of 5 bases from V and 5 bases from J, the junction contained 5 bases not matched to a gene. The CDR3 contains 14 residues.

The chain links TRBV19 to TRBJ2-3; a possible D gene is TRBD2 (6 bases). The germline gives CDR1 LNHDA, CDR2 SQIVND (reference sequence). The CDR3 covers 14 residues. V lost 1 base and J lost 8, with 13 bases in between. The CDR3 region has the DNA TGTGCCAGTAGTATAGGTCCGGGGGATGCTACGCAGTATTTT. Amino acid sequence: CASSIGPGDATQYF.

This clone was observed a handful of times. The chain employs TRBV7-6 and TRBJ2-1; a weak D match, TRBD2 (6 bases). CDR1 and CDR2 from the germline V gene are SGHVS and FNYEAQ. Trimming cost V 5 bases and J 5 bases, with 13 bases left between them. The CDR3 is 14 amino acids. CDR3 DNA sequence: TGTGCCAGCAGCGGACGACTAGAAGACAATGAGCAGTTCTTC. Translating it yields CASSGRLEDNEQFF.

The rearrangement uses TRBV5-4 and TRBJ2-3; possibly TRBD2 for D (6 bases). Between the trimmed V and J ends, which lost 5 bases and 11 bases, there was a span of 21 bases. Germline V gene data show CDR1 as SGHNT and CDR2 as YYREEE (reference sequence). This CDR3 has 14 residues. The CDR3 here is CASSQTEPGEEQYF. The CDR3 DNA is TGTGCCAGCAGTCAGACCGAACCGGGAGAGGAGCAGTATTTT.

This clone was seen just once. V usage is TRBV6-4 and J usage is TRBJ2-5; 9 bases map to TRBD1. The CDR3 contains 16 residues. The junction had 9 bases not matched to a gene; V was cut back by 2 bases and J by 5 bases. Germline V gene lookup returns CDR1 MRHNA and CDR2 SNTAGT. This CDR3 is CASSDPGQGPSETQYF. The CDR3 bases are TGTGCCAGCAGTGACCCCGGACAGGGGCCCTCGGAGACCCAGTACTTC.

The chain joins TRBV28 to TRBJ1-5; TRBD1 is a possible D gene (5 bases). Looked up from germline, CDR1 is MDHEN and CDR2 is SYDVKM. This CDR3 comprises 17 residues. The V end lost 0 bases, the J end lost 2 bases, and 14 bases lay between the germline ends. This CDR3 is CASSLWGKDKGNQPQHF. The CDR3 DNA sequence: TGTGCCAGCAGTTTATGGGGGAAGGACAAGGGCAATCAGCCCCAGCATTTT.

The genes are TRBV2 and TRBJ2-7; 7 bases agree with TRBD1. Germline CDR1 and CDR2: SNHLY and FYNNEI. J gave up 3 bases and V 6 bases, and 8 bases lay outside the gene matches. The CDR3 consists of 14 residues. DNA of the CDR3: TGTGCCAGCAGCCACAGACAGGGTGACTACGAGCAGTACTTC. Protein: CASSHRQGDYEQYF.